Listed here is a single T cell receptor beta chain. The data were taken from a study of siplizumab effects on memory and regulatory T cells. Measured with immunoSEQ multiplex PCR; TCRdb has only the in-frame clones, and not every one. The top ten clones hold roughly 1.5% of a sample with 95,000 to 130,000 clones, roughly 94% of them seen once. The CDR3 has 15 amino acids. The V and J ends lost 4 bases and 2 bases, in that order; junction bases with no gene match: 1. The germline V gene encodes CDR1 SGHTA and CDR2 FQGNSA. V gene TRBV7-2 combines with J gene TRBJ1-5; 11 bases match TRBD1. Sequences were obtained from non-Treg CD4+ T cells sorted from blood. The TCR comes from a human donor in good health. This CDR3 reads CASSWTGGRNQPQHF. CDR3 in DNA: TGTGCCAGCAGCTGGACAGGGGGCCGCAATCAGCCCCAGCATTTT.